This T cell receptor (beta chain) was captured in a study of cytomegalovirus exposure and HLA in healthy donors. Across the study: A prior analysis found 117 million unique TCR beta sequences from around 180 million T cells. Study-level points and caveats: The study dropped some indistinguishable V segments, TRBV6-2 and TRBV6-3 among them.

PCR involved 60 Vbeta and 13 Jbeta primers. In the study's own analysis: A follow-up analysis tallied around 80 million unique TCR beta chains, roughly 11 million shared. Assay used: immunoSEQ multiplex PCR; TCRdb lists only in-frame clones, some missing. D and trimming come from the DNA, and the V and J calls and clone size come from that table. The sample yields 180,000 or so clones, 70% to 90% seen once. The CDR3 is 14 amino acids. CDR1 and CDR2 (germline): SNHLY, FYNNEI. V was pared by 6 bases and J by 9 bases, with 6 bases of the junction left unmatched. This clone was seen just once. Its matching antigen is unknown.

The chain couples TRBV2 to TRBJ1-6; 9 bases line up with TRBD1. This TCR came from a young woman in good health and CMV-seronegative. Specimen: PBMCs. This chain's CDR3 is CASRPGTGTSPLHF. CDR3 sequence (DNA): TGTGCCAGCAGACCCGGGACAGGGACTTCACCCCTCCACTTT.